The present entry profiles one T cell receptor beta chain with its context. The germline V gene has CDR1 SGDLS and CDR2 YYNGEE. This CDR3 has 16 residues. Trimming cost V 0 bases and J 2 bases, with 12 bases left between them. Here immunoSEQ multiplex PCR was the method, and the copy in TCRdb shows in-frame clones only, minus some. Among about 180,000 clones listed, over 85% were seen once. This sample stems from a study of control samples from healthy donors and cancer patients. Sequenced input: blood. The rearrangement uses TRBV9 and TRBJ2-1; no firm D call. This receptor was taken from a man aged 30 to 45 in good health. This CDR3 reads CASSVVAVNTYNEQFF. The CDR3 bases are TGTGCCAGCAGCGTAGTCGCGGTGAACACCTACAATGAGCAGTTCTTC.